Below are 31 T cell receptor beta chains sequenced from a single sample in a study of cytomegalovirus exposure and HLA in healthy donors. This PCR relied on a set of 60 Vbeta primers and 13 Jbeta primers. Using immunoSEQ multiplex PCR, the repertoire was profiled, and TCRdb retains in-frame clones only, with some absent. This sample yields about 160,000 clones, of which about 85% are seen a single time; more than 2% belongs to the top ten. Input material: PBMCs. All receptors come from a man between 18 and 35 years old in good health and CMV-seropositive.

The chain combines TRBV5-6 with TRBJ2-7; TRBD1 matches 8 bases. Germline V CDR1 and CDR2: SGHDT, YYEEEE. The CDR3 sequence is 14 residues long. V lost 4 bases to trimming and J lost 3 bases; unmatched junction nucleotides: 6. The CDR3 loop is CASSPGTGVYEQYF. For the CDR3, the DNA is TGTGCCAGCAGCCCCGGGACAGGTGTCTACGAGCAGTACTTC.

This rearrangement joins TRBV11-2 to TRBJ2-7; D may be TRBD1 (7 bases). CDR1 is SGHAT and CDR2 is FQNNGV in the germline V gene. V gave up 4 bases and J gave up 7 bases, with 14 bases separating them. The length of the CDR3 is 13 residues. CDR3 region: CASSSTGRREQYF. In DNA, the CDR3 is TGTGCCAGCAGCTCGACAGGGAGGAGGGAGCAGTACTTC.

The genes are TRBV27 and TRBJ2-7, with 9 bases aligning to TRBD1. The CDR3 runs 15 residues. J lost 2 bases, V lost 7 bases, and 9 bases had no gene match. CDR1 and CDR2 (germline): MNHEY, SMNVEV (reference sequence). Written as DNA, the CDR3 is TGTGCCAGCACCTCTACCCGGGACAGGGCCTACGAGCAGTACTTC. Amino acids: CASTSTRDRAYEQYF.

This chain connects TRBV19 to TRBJ2-7; D possibly corresponds to TRBD1 (6 bases). In germline, CDR1 is LNHDA, CDR2 SQIVND (reference sequence). This CDR3 is 14 amino acids long. Trimming took off 4 bases at V and 1 base at J, with 11 bases between the two ends. CDR3 loop: CASSTNTGSYEQYF. The CDR3 DNA reads TGTGCCAGTAGTACTAACACAGGGTCCTACGAGCAGTACTTC.

CDR3 sequence (DNA): TGTGCCAGCAGCTGGGGACAGGGGAACACTGAAGCTTTCTTT. Its translation: CASSWGQGNTEAFF. The chain recombines TRBV7-2 with TRBJ1-1, with TRBD1 identical over 9 bases. The J segment lost 1 base and the V segment lost 4 bases, leaving 1 base of the junction unmatched. Germline V CDR1 and CDR2: SGHTA, FQGNSA. This CDR3 region has 14 residues.

This chain uses TRBV7-9 with TRBJ1-6, with D unresolved. CDR3 length equals 13 residues. Looked up from germline, CDR1 is SEHNR and CDR2 is FQNEAQ (reference sequence). V was pared by 7 bases and J by 7 bases, with 11 bases between. This CDR3 is CASTGPANSPLHF. CDR3 in DNA: TGTGCCAGCACTGGGCCGGCGAATTCACCCCTCCACTTT.

Turning to this clone: This CDR3 is also generated by other DNA sequences in the sample. This chain links TRBV6-5 with TRBJ1-3; maybe TRBD1 (5 bases). CDR3 length: 13 amino acids. Germline CDR1 is MNHEY and CDR2 is SVGAGI. V was cut by 9 bases and J by 3 bases, with 12 bases left in between. The CDR3 spells CASSMGGGNTIYF. The CDR3 coding sequence is TGTGCCAGTAGTATGGGGGGTGGAAACACCATATATTTT.

This clone turned up a few times. The genes are TRBV18 and TRBJ1-1; D is undetermined. The CDR3 loop spans 12 amino acids. The V end lost 6 bases, the J end lost 5 bases, and 10 bases lay between the germline ends. Per the germline V gene, CDR1 is KGHSH and CDR2 is LQKENI. The CDR3, as DNA: TGTGCCAGCTCGCAGAGAGGGACTGAAGCTTTCTTT. It specifies CASSQRGTEAFF.

The chain has TRBV7-6 and TRBJ2-1; 8 bases match TRBD2. There are 14 residues in the CDR3. V trimming: 3 bases; J trimming: 9 bases; junction bases outside the gene matches: 7. The germline CDR1 and CDR2 sequences are SGHVS and FNYEAQ. The chain's CDR3 is CASSLAGGVSEQFF. The CDR3 DNA reads TGTGCCAGCAGCTTGGCGGGGGGAGTTAGTGAGCAGTTCTTC.

The chain is built from TRBV5-6 and TRBJ2-3; TRBD2 aligns across 7 bases. CDR1 is SGHDT and CDR2 is YYEEEE in the germline V gene. The CDR3 consists of 15 residues. Trimming at V came to 1 base and at J to 6 bases, leaving 8 bases not matched to a gene. CDR3 sequence: CASSLWGGGPDTQYF. The CDR3 DNA follows: TGTGCCAGCAGCTTGTGGGGCGGGGGACCGGATACGCAGTATTTT. Supplemented by reference TRBV5-6 and TRBJ2-3, the full variable domain reads DAGVTQSPTHLIKTRGQQVTLRCSPKSGHDTVSWYQQALGQGPQFIFQYYEEEERQRGNFPDRFSGHQFPNYSSELNVNALLLGDSALYLCASSLWGGGPDTQYFGPGTRLTVL.

V usage is TRBV19 and J usage is TRBJ2-2, with D unclear. There are 13 residues in the CDR3. Trimming took 0 bases from V and 6 from J, leaving 5 bases between them. CDR1 and CDR2 from the germline V gene are LNHDA and SQIVND (reference sequence). The CDR3: CASSIDISGELFF. In nucleotides, the CDR3 is TGTGCCAGTAGTATAGATATTTCCGGGGAGCTGTTTTTT. The entire variable domain, with the rest obtained from reference TRBV19 and TRBJ2-2, is as follows: DGGITQSPKYLFRKEGQNVTLSCEQNLNHDAMYWYRQDPGQGLRLIYYSQIVNDFQKGDIAEGYSVSREKKESFPLTVTSAQKNPTAFYLCASSIDISGELFFGEGSRLTVL.

V and J are TRBV27 and TRBJ2-7; possible D gene TRBD1, 5 bases. CDR3 length: 12 residues. Germline CDR1 MNHEY, CDR2 SMNVEV (reference sequence). V was trimmed by 5 bases and J by 4 bases, leaving 9 bases between them. DNA for the CDR3: TGTGCCAGCAGTGACCGGACATACGAGCAGTACTTC. The encoded protein is CASSDRTYEQYF.

The chain's CDR3 is CASSLGTGEAYEQYF. Written as DNA, the CDR3 is TGTGCCAGCAGCTTGGGGACAGGGGAAGCCTACGAGCAGTACTTC. This chain joins TRBV5-6 and TRBJ2-7, with TRBD1 identical over 9 bases. Per the germline V gene, CDR1 is SGHDT and CDR2 is YYEEEE. After removal of 0 bases from V and 2 bases from J, the junction contained 3 bases not matched to a gene. This CDR3 region has 15 residues.

This CDR3 reads CASSPGRVGNQPQHF. The DNA for the CDR3 is TGTGCCAGCAGCCCAGGCAGGGTCGGAAATCAGCCCCAGCATTTT. V and J are TRBV5-5 and TRBJ1-5; D possibly corresponds to TRBD1 (5 bases). CDR1 is SGHKS and CDR2 is YYEKEE in the germline V gene (reference sequence). This CDR3 region has 15 residues. The germline V and J ends were trimmed by 4 bases and 4 bases, with 15 bases remaining between them.

The chain couples TRBV7-9 to TRBJ2-1, with a weak D call TRBD2 (5 bases). The V and J ends lost 5 bases and 8 bases respectively, with 13 bases between them. The length of the CDR3 is 13 residues. Germline V gene lookup returns CDR1 SEHNR and CDR2 FQNEAQ (reference sequence). CDR3 residues: CASSPPGSDEQFF. The DNA of the CDR3 is TGTGCCAGCAGCCCCCCGGGGTCCGATGAGCAGTTCTTC. The complete variable domain, with remaining parts taken from reference TRBV7-9 and TRBJ2-1, reads DTGVSQNPRHKITKRGQNVTFRCDPISEHNRLYWYRQTLGQGPEFLTYFQNEAQLEKSRLLSDRFSAERPKGSFSTLEIQRTEQGDSAMYLCASSPPGSDEQFFGPGTRLTVL.

This clone has a single count. V and J are TRBV15 and TRBJ1-5, with TRBD1 matching over 7 bases. The CDR3 extends over 15 amino acids. Trimming at V came to 0 bases and at J to 6 bases, leaving 5 bases not matched to a gene. Looked up from germline, CDR1 is LNHNV and CDR2 is YYDKDF (reference sequence). The CDR3 sequence: CATSRDKGAVQPQHF. CDR3 DNA sequence: TGTGCCACCAGCAGAGATAAGGGGGCGGTTCAGCCCCAGCATTTT. Supplemented by reference TRBV15 and TRBJ1-5, the full variable domain reads DAMVIQNPRYQVTQFGKPVTLSCSQTLNHNVMYWYQQKSSQAPKLLFHYYDKDFNNEADTPDNFQSRRPNTSFCFLDIRSPGLGDTAMYLCATSRDKGAVQPQHFGDGTRLSIL.

This chain links TRBV6-6 with TRBJ2-7; 7 nucleotides align to TRBD1. CDR3 length: 15 residues. CDR1 and CDR2 (germline): MNHNY, SVGAGI (reference sequence). With V trimmed by 6 bases and J by 2 bases, 10 bases remained unmatched. As DNA, the CDR3 is TGTGCCAGCAGCCGGACAGGCGGAAATGCCTACGAGCAGTACTTC. Amino acids: CASSRTGGNAYEQYF.

This chain connects TRBV5-1 to TRBJ2-1; D is uncertain. Germline CDR1 and CDR2: SGHRS and YFSETQ. Trimming removed 5 bases at V and 5 bases at J, with 11 bases between. This CDR3 region has 13 residues. The CDR3 is CASSPTENNEQFF. Here the CDR3 DNA reads TGCGCCAGCAGTCCCACAGAGAACAATGAGCAGTTCTTC.

The rearrangement joins TRBV6-5 to TRBJ1-4, with 7 bases identical to TRBD1. The germline V gene has CDR1 MNHEY and CDR2 SVGAGI. This CDR3 has 14 amino acids. J was trimmed by 2 bases and V by 5 bases; bases with no gene match: 2. In DNA, the CDR3 is TGTGCCAGCAGTCCGGGACAGACTAATGAAAAACTGTTTTTT. It yields the protein CASSPGQTNEKLFF.

This sequence joins TRBV29-1 and TRBJ1-1; the D gene is possibly TRBD1 (5 bases). The V end was cut by 3 bases, the J end by 7 bases, with 15 bases between. This CDR3 contains 13 residues. Germline-derived CDR1 and CDR2 are SQVTM and ANQGSEA. The CDR3 here is CSVERPGRIEAFF. Written as DNA, the CDR3 is TGCAGCGTTGAGAGGCCAGGGCGGATTGAAGCTTTCTTT.

This sequence joins TRBV2 and TRBJ1-6; 7 nucleotides line up with TRBD1. The J segment lost 0 bases and the V segment lost 8 bases, leaving 7 bases of the junction unmatched. The germline CDR1 and CDR2 sequences are SNHLY and FYNNEI. The CDR3 is made up of 16 amino acids. The CDR3 nucleotides are TGTGCCAGCTCCGACAGGGAGAGCTCCTATAATTCACCCCTCCACTTT. This sequence encodes CASSDRESSYNSPLHF.

This chain joins TRBV30 and TRBJ1-5; maybe TRBD1 (5 bases). V lost 0 bases, J lost 5 bases, and 8 bases lay in between. The V gene's germline CDR1 is GTSNPN and CDR2 SVGIG (reference sequence). This CDR3 contains 13 residues. The CDR3 loop is CAWSVQEYQPQHF. The DNA of the CDR3 is TGTGCCTGGAGTGTACAGGAATATCAGCCCCAGCATTTT.

This chain joins TRBV5-4 and TRBJ2-7, with 9 bases aligning to TRBD2. The CDR3 has 16 amino acids. CDR1 and CDR2 from the germline V gene are SGHNT and YYREEE (reference sequence). J gave up 1 base and V 2 bases, and 7 bases lay outside the gene matches. The CDR3 DNA is TGTGCCAGCAGCTTACACCAGACTAGCGGATCCTACGAGCAGTACTTC. Translated: CASSLHQTSGSYEQYF.

This chain uses TRBV13 with TRBJ1-2, with TRBD1 matching over 9 bases. The CDR3 covers 14 residues. After removal of 7 bases from V and 2 bases from J, the junction contained 5 bases not matched to a gene. The germline CDR1 and CDR2 sequences are PRHDT and FYEKMQ (reference sequence). The CDR3 nucleotides read TGTGCCAGCACCACGGGGACAGGGAACTATGGCTACACCTTC. This translates into CASTTGTGNYGYTF.

The chain uses TRBV7-3 and TRBJ1-3, with D perhaps TRBD1 (6 bases). Trimming stripped 2 bases from V and 1 base from J, with 12 bases between. CDR1 and CDR2 from the germline V gene are SGHTA and FQGTGA. This CDR3 comprises 16 residues. The CDR3 sequence is CASSLSGATSGNTIYF. The CDR3 nucleotides are TGTGCCAGCAGCTTATCAGGGGCTACATCTGGAAACACCATATATTTT.

J is TRBJ2-1 and V is TRBV29-1; no reliable D call. The CDR3 is made up of 11 amino acids. Deletions cut 4 bases from V and 3 bases from J, with 4 bases between. The germline V gene encodes CDR1 SQVTM and CDR2 ANQGSEA. The CDR3 protein is CSVGLYNEQFF. The CDR3 coding sequence is TGCAGCGTTGGTCTCTACAATGAGCAGTTCTTC.

This clone was seen only once. The chain joins TRBV4-1 to TRBJ2-5; 9 nucleotides agree with TRBD2. The CDR3 is 18 residues long. After removal of 0 bases from V and 2 bases from J, the junction contained 10 bases not matched to a gene. CDR1 is MGHRA and CDR2 is YSYEKL in the germline V gene. The CDR3 DNA reads as TGCGCCAGCAGCCAAGAAACGAGCGGGGGGCCCCTACAAGAGACCCAGTACTTC. This codes for CASSQETSGGPLQETQYF.

This chain uses TRBV5-6 with TRBJ2-5; D perhaps matches TRBD1 (6 bases). CDR3 size: 14 residues. Germline V gives CDR1 SGHDT, CDR2 YYEEEE. V lost 4 bases and J 1 base, leaving 11 bases between the germline ends. CDR3 sequence reads: CASSHRDGQETQYF. CDR3 coding DNA: TGTGCCAGCAGCCACAGGGACGGCCAAGAGACCCAGTACTTC.

This clone was seen just once. The chain links TRBV9 to TRBJ1-4; a possible D gene is TRBD1 (6 bases). The germline CDR1 and CDR2 sequences are SGDLS and YYNGEE. Trimming left V 3 bases short and J 8 bases short, with 20 bases between. This CDR3 is 16 amino acids long. In nucleotides, the CDR3 is TGTGCCAGCAGCGCCCCAAGGGGGGGCCTCGGGGAAAAACTGTTTTTT. Amino acids: CASSAPRGGLGEKLFF.

The V and J genes are TRBV13 and TRBJ2-7, with 12 bases matching TRBD1. V lost 5 bases and J lost 6; bases outside the gene matches: 5. There are 14 residues in the CDR3. The germline CDR1 and CDR2 sequences are PRHDT and FYEKMQ (reference sequence). The CDR3 loop is CASSHGTGGREQYF. The CDR3 DNA reads as TGTGCCAGCAGCCACGGGACAGGGGGCCGCGAGCAGTACTTC.

The chain links TRBV5-1 to TRBJ2-5, with D possibly being TRBD1 (6 bases). The CDR3 spans 13 residues. Germline V lookup: CDR1 SGHRS, CDR2 YFSETQ. With 1 base removed from V and 4 bases from J, the gap between germline ends came to 8 bases. Here the CDR3 DNA reads TGCGCCAGCAGCTTGACCAGGGGAGAGACCCAGTACTTC. This codes for CASSLTRGETQYF.